This T cell receptor (beta chain) was recovered during a study of cytomegalovirus exposure and HLA in healthy donors. Vbeta (60) and Jbeta (13) primers were used in the PCR. TCRdb's copy holds only in-frame clones and misses some; the assay was immunoSEQ multiplex PCR. The table records under 200,000 clones, about 71% of them present only once. This CDR3 comprises 15 residues. The V gene end was trimmed by 5 bases and the J gene end by 9 bases; junction bases not matched to a gene: 14. CDR1 and CDR2 (germline): MDHEN, SYDVKM. Study-wide results and caveats: Listed as cytomegalovirus-associated were 150 or so TCR beta chains. In all likelihood, a cluster of highly shared sequence variants was a sequencing artifact.

Remarks on this clone: Antigen: not known.

The sample was PBMCs. The clonotype comes from a woman in her 30s in good health and CMV-seronegative. The chain recombines TRBV28 with TRBJ1-1; 8 positions agree with TRBD1. This chain's CDR3 is CASSGAQGELSKAFF. CDR3 coding DNA: TGTGCCAGCAGTGGCGCACAGGGGGAGTTATCCAAAGCTTTCTTT.